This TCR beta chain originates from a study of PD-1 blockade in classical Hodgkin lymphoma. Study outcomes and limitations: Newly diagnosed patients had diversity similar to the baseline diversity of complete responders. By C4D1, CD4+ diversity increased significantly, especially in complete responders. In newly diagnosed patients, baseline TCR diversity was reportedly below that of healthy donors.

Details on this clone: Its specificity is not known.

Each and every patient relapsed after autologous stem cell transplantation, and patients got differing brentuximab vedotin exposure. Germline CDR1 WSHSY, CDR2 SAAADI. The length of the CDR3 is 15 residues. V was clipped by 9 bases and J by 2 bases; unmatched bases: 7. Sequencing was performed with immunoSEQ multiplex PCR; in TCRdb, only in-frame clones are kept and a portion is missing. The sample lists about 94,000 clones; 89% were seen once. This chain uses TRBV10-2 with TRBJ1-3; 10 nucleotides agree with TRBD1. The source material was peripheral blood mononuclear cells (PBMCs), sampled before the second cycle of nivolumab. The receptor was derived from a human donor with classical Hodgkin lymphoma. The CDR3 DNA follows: TGCGCCAGTTGTGAAGGGACAGGGGCTGGAAACACCATATATTTT. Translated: CASCEGTGAGNTIYF.